This T cell receptor (beta chain) was captured in a study of spatial heterogeneity in lung cancer. CDR1 SNHLY and CDR2 FYNNEI come from the germline V gene. Trimming took off 4 bases at V and 10 bases at J, with 14 bases between the two ends. CDR3 length: 13 amino acids. Study-level points and caveats: One measure, the expanded intratumoral alpha and beta TCR count, tracked tumor mutation counts.

TCRdb recomputed calls from the 5' RACE reads with MiXCR, one row per CDR3 protein. This table holds about 3,900 distinct CDR3 sequences, 4.1% found once. The time point here: sample taken at primary tumor resection. Sequencing covered unsorted whole RNA taken from tumor, nontumor lung or frozen PBMC. This clonotype rates as medium-sized. Antigen: not known. This sequence was found in a male donor with early-stage non-small cell lung cancer. The V and J genes are TRBV2 and TRBJ2-1; D uncertain. The specimen was lung tumor tissue, collected at surgery. The CDR3: CASSAIVIGEQFF. The CDR3 DNA follows: TGTGCCAGCAGTGCAATAGTCATCGGGGAGCAGTTCTTC.